The clone carrying this T cell receptor (beta chain) was seen a handful of times. Germline CDR1 reads MNHNS; CDR2 reads SASEGT. The CDR3 is 15 amino acids. V shed 5 bases and J 3 bases; nucleotides not matched to a gene: 7. Donors had localized lung adenocarcinoma, a non-small cell lung cancer. The entry originates in a study of CD4 and CD8 cells across lung adenocarcinoma regions. One entry per CDR3 protein, called by TCRdb with MiXCR from the PCR reads. This sample has about 11,000 distinct CDR3 sequences, with 53% found just once. Sequenced: CD8+ T cells from the center of a lung tumor. The receptor was derived from a female donor with lung adenocarcinoma. The CD4 and CD8 labels of this study may be unreliable. The chain carries TRBV6-1 and TRBJ2-3; the match to TRBD1 covers 8 bases. The CDR3, as DNA: TGTGCCAGCAGTCCGCGGACAGGGAGGACAGATACGCAGTATTTT. It encodes CASSPRTGRTDTQYF.